This T cell receptor (beta chain) was observed in a study of blood T cell repertoires in COVID-19. Deletions cut 9 bases from V and 0 bases from J, with 15 bases between. Germline CDR1 is SGHNT and CDR2 is YYREEE (reference sequence). The CDR3 contains 14 residues. Authors' methods: How many nucleated cells were present was estimated from reference gene primer amplification. Sequencing was performed with immunoSEQ multiplex PCR; in TCRdb, only in-frame clones are kept and a portion is missing. V and J calls and clone size are copied from that table; D and trimming were computed from the DNA. Of about 200,000 clones in the sample, around 88% were seen once.

The sequence was obtained from a man younger than 35 with active or convalescent COVID-19. Material for sequencing was peripheral blood. The chain has TRBV5-4 and TRBJ1-1, with D perhaps matching TRBD1 (5 bases). CDR3 sequence: CATDTGELNTEAFF. In DNA, the CDR3 is TGTGCCACGGACACGGGAGAGTTGAACACTGAAGCTTTCTTT.